A selection of T cell receptor beta chains follows, all from one sample in a study of control samples from healthy donors and cancer patients. Profiled with immunoSEQ multiplex PCR; TCRdb holds only in-frame clones, not every one. The sample has around 170,000 clones; 90% are singletons. Sample: blood. The origin of the receptors is a woman between 45 and 60 years old in good health. Both conserved end residues are part of each CDR3. Each record gives: V gene, J gene, clone size, D gene, CDR3 protein. D genes are given only for firm matches. Rows give clone size only sometimes, using once, few, many, or a class for an expanded clone.

TRBV15	TRBJ2-1	-	-	CATSRDRFNEQFF
TRBV3-1/TRBV3-2	TRBJ1-2	-	-	CASSQAQPYGYTF
TRBV6-5	TRBJ2-7	-	-	CAIPRRTPEQYF
TRBV7-9	TRBJ2-1	once	TRBD2	CASSSTLAGNEQFF
TRBV4-2	TRBJ1-5	few	-	CASSQLLTGSNQPQHF
TRBV5-6	TRBJ1-2	once	TRBD1	CASMSRDRAYGYTF
TRBV2	TRBJ1-4	once	TRBD1	CASSVTGGAGELFF
TRBV2	TRBJ1-5	-	TRBD1	CASRLDRGGNQPQHF
TRBV7-2	TRBJ2-7	-	TRBD2	CASTSSSGGAYEQYF
TRBV7-9	TRBJ1-2	-	TRBD1	CASSSRTGDGGYTF
TRBV7-2	TRBJ2-1	-	-	CASSLTSLSYNEQFF
TRBV5-4	TRBJ1-3	once	TRBD1	CASSLGDSSGNTIYF
TRBV9	TRBJ1-3	once	-	CASSVDGVFSGNTIYF
TRBV5-1	TRBJ2-3	-	TRBD2	CASSLGVAGARPSTDTQYF
TRBV4-2	TRBJ2-6	-	-	CASSQDAGAIGANVLTF
TRBV7-2	TRBJ2-1	-	TRBD2	CASSPAAGRAYNEQFF
TRBV15	TRBJ2-7	-	TRBD1	CATSRGVGQGATEQYF
TRBV23-1	TRBJ2-2	few	-	CASSHGRRTGELFF
TRBV14	TRBJ2-1	once	-	CARYPGLPSLGEQFF
TRBV28	TRBJ2-3	few	-	CASVRTDTQYF
TRBV12-5	TRBJ1-3	-	TRBD1	CASGLCRDRTNTIYF
TRBV6-6	TRBJ1-5	once	-	CASSYSGGFLDQPQHF
TRBV11-3	TRBJ1-1	-	-	CASSRNLNTEAFF
TRBV5-1	TRBJ2-5	-	TRBD1	CASTRGGQTGLQETQYF
TRBV18	TRBJ2-1	few	-	CASTSRYEQFF
TRBV20-1	TRBJ1-1	once	TRBD1	CSARTGILAFF
TRBV6-6	TRBJ1-5	-	-	CASSYSARGSNQPQHF
TRBV14	TRBJ1-6	-	-	CASSQSGGFNSPLHF
TRBV24-1	TRBJ2-5	-	-	CATSASGAGLEETQYF
TRBV28	TRBJ1-4	-	-	CASSSPGRSHEKLFF
TRBV6-6	TRBJ2-7	-	-	CASRPSGNSYEQYF
TRBV28	TRBJ1-1	-	-	CASLKGGRGTEAFF
TRBV19	TRBJ1-5	-	-	CASTRERNNQPQHF
TRBV6-5	TRBJ2-1	-	-	CASSYAAGRTEQFF
TRBV18	TRBJ1-2	-	TRBD1	CASSATGDGYTF
TRBV27	TRBJ1-5	once	TRBD1	CASSRLSDRANQPQHF
TRBV11-2	TRBJ1-6	-	-	CASSLGPPKQNNSPLHF